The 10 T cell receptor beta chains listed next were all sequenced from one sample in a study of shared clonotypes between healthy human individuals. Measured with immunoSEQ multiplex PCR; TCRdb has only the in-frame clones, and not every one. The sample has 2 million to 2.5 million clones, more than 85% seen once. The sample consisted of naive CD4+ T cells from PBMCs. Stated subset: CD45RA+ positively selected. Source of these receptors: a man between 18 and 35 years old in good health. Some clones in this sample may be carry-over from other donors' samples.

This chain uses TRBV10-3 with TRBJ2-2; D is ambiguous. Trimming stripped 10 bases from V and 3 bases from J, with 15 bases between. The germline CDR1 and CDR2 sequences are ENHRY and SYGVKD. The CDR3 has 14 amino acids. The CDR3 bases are TGTGCCAGTAATATAGGGCTTGACACCGGGGAGCTGTTTTTT. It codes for CASNIGLDTGELFF.

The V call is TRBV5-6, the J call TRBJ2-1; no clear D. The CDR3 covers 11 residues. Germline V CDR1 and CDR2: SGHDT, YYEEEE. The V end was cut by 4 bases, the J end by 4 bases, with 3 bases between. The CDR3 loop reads CASSVYNEQFF. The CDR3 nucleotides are TGTGCCAGCAGCGTATACAATGAGCAGTTCTTC.

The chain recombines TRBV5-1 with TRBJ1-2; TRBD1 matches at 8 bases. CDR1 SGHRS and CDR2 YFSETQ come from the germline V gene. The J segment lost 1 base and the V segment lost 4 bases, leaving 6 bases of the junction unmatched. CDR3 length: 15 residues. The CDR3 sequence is CASSESGGINYGYTF. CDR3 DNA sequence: TGCGCCAGCAGCGAATCAGGGGGCATTAACTATGGCTACACCTTC.

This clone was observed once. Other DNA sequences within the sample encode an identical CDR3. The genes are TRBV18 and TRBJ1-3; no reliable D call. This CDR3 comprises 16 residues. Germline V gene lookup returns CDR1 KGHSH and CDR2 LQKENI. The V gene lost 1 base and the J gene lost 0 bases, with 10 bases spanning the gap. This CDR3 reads CASSPLDSSSGNTIYF. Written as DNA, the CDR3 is TGTGCCAGCTCACCACTGGATTCCAGCTCTGGAAACACCATATATTTT. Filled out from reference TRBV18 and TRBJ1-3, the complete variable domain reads NAGVMQNPRHLVRRRGQEARLRCSPMKGHSHVYWYRQLPEEGLKFMVYLQKENIIDESGMPKERFSAEFPKEGPSILRIQQVVRGDSAAYFCASSPLDSSSGNTIYFGEGSWLTVV.

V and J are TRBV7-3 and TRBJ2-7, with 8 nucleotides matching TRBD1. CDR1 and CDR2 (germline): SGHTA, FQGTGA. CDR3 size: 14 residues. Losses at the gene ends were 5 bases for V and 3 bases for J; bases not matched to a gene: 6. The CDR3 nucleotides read TGTGCCAGCAGCCCCGGGACAGGAAACTACGAGCAGTACTTC. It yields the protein CASSPGTGNYEQYF.

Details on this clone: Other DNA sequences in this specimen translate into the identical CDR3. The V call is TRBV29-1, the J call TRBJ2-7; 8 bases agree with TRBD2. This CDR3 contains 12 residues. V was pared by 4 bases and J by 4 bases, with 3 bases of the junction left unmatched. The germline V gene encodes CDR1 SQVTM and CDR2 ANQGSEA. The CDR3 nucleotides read TGCAGCGTTGCCAGCGGGAGTTACGAGCAGTACTTC. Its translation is CSVASGSYEQYF.

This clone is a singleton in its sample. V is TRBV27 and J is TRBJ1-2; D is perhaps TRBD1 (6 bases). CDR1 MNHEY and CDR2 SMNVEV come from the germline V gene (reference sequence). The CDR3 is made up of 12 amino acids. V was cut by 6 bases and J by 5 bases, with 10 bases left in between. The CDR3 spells CASSTTGYGYTF. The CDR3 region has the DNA TGTGCCAGCAGCACAACAGGGTATGGCTACACCTTC.

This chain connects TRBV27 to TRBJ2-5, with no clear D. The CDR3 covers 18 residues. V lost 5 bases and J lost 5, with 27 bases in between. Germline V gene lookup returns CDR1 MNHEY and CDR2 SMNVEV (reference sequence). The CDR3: CASSPIPSVWSQQETQYF. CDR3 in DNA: TGTGCCAGCAGTCCTATCCCCTCAGTCTGGTCCCAGCAGGAGACCCAGTACTTC.

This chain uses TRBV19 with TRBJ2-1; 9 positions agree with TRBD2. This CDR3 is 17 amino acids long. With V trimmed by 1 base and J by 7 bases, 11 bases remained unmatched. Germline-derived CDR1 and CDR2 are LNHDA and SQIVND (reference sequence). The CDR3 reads CASSIVTAGGPGNEQFF. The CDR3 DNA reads TGTGCCAGTAGTATAGTGACGGCGGGAGGGCCGGGAAATGAGCAGTTCTTC.

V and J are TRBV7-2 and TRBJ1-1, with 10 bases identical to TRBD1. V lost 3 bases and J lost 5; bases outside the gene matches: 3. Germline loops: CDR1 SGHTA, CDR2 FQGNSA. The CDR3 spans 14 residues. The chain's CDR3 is CASSFDRGRTEAFF. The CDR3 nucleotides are TGTGCCAGCAGCTTCGACAGGGGGCGGACTGAAGCTTTCTTT.